Listed here are 3 T cell receptor beta chains from one sample, sequenced in a study of T cell responses to AZD1222 COVID-19 vaccine. This table comes from immunoSEQ multiplex PCR, and its TCRdb copy is limited to in-frame clones, with some not included. The table includes approximately 140,000 clones, approximately 90% detected once. The sequencing used peripheral blood, collected on day 0 of AZD1222 vaccination. These receptors came from an adult in good health.

The chain combines TRBV6-5 with TRBJ2-2; D is ambiguous. V gave up 2 bases and J gave up 2 bases, with 3 bases separating them. Germline CDR1 and CDR2: MNHEY and SVGAGI. The CDR3 covers 13 residues. The CDR3 DNA follows: TGTGCCAGCAGTTACGAAAACACCGGGGAGCTGTTTTTT. Translating gives CASSYENTGELFF.

This chain joins TRBV6-2 or TRBV6-3 and TRBJ1-2; D is undetermined. Trimming removed 6 bases at V and 4 bases at J, with 12 bases between. The CDR3 sequence is 13 residues long. Germline V gene data show CDR1 as MNHEY and CDR2 as SVGEGT. The CDR3, as DNA: TGTGCCAGCAGCGACGCGCCAGCCTATGGCTACACCTTC. Its translation is CASSDAPAYGYTF.

This rearrangement joins TRBV5-6 to TRBJ1-2; 8 positions agree with TRBD1. Germline V CDR1 and CDR2: SGHDT, YYEEEE. The CDR3 totals 14 residues. V lost 5 bases and J lost 4; bases outside the gene matches: 7. CDR3 nucleotides: TGTGCCAGCAGGTACAGGGGGTCACCCTATGGCTACACCTTC. Its translation: CASRYRGSPYGYTF. Supplemented by reference TRBV5-6 and TRBJ1-2, the full variable domain reads DAGVTQSPTHLIKTRGQQVTLRCSPKSGHDTVSWYQQALGQGPQFIFQYYEEEERQRGNFPDRFSGHQFPNYSSELNVNALLLGDSALYLCASRYRGSPYGYTFGSGTRLTVV.